These 10 T cell receptor beta chains were sequenced from one sample in a study of tumor-infiltrating lymphocytes in primary liver carcinoma. The authors made TCR beta cDNA from about 500 ng total RNA with a constant-region primer. Generation of the TCR beta libraries relied on three nested multiplex PCR rounds using slightly modified ARM-PCR. Researchers ran the first two PCR rounds for around 10 cycles each with TRBV1-TRBV30 forward primers and a C-beta reverse primer. TCRdb ran MiXCR on the multiplex PCR reads and lists one entry per CDR3 protein. The sample has about 300,000 distinct CDR3 sequences; around three fifths are singletons. For blood RNA, unsorted whole blood served as the source, and germline DNA was extracted too. Sequences were obtained from peripheral blood. The receptor source for this set is a man aged 35-49 years with primary liver carcinoma and hepatitis B virus infection.

This clonotype was detected many times. The chain links TRBV25-1 to TRBJ2-5; no clear D. Germline V lookup: CDR1 MGHDK, CDR2 SYGVNS. This CDR3 is built from 13 residues. Between the trimmed V and J ends, which lost 5 bases and 5 bases, there was a span of 12 bases. The CDR3 DNA reads TGTGCCAGCAGTTGGACGTCTATGGAGACCCAGTACTTC. It specifies CASSWTSMETQYF.

The chain combines TRBV11-1 with TRBJ2-5; TRBD2 might be the D (6 bases). This CDR3 region has 16 residues. CDR1 and CDR2 (germline): SGHAT, FQDESV (reference sequence). V lost 7 bases to trimming and J lost 4 bases, with 22 bases between them. The CDR3 nucleotides read TGTGCCAGCACCGCCCATCGTGGGGGGAATATAGAGACCCAGTACTTC. This encodes CASTAHRGGNIETQYF.

A remark on this clonotype: One end of the junction does not line up with germline, which may come from a read error. J is TRBJ1-5 and V is TRBV5-1; a weak D match, TRBD1 (6 bases). This CDR3 contains 13 residues. CDR1 and CDR2 from the germline V gene are SGHRS and YFSETQ. CDR3 amino acids: CVSSVQGNQPQHF. CDR3 in DNA: TGCGTCAGCAGCGTTCAGGGGAATCAGCCCCAGCATTTT. Full variable domain (rest looked up from reference TRBV5-1 and TRBJ1-5): KAGVTQTPRYLIKTRGQQVTLSCSPISGHRSVSWYQQTPGQGLQFLFEYFSETQRNKGNFPGRFSGRQFSNSRSEMNVSTLELGDSALYLCVSSVQGNQPQHFGDGTRLSIL.

This chain connects TRBV7-3 to TRBJ2-2, with TRBD2 as a possible D gene (6 bases). Germline V gives CDR1 SGHTA, CDR2 FQGTGA. The CDR3 extends over 17 amino acids. Trimming took 3 bases from V and 6 from J, leaving 20 bases between them. In DNA, the CDR3 is TGTGCCAGCAGCTTCCCAGGACTATCGGGAGCGCCCGGGGAGCTGTTTTTT. Protein product: CASSFPGLSGAPGELFF.

With regard to this clonotype: This may be a read error: a much more frequent sequence differs by one nucleotide. The chain uses TRBV10-3 and TRBJ1-2, with D maybe TRBD1 (6 bases). This CDR3 is built from 14 residues. The germline V gene encodes CDR1 ENHRY and CDR2 SYGVKD. CDR3 nucleotide sequence: TGTACCATCAGTACGGACAGCTCGTTGTATGGCTACACCTTC. Residues: CTISTDSSLYGYTF.

This clonotype was seen a few times. A much larger clonotype is one base distant, so this may be a read error. The V and J genes are TRBV4-3 and TRBJ2-3; tentatively, D is TRBD1 (6 bases). Germline V gene sequence: CDR1 LGHNA, CDR2 YSLEER. The CDR3 runs 14 residues. The V end lost 4 bases, the J end lost 7 bases, and 15 bases lay between the germline ends. This chain's CDR3 is CASSRDTRGNTQYF. Here the CDR3 DNA reads TGCGCCAGCAGCCGAGATACGAGGGGGAATACGCAGTATTTT.

Comments on this clonotype: A much larger clone is a single base away; this may be a read error. This sequence joins TRBV29-1 and TRBJ2-2, with D possibly being TRBD1 (5 bases). Trimming took 7 bases from V and 5 from J, leaving 17 bases between them. Germline-derived CDR1 and CDR2 are SQVTM and ANQGSEA. The CDR3 sequence is 14 residues long. CDR3 sequence reads: CSASQGTETGELFF. The DNA for the CDR3 is TGCAGCGCGTCGCAGGGTACGGAGACCGGGGAGCTGTTTTTT.

The table lists this clonotype with many counts. One end of the junction does not line up with germline, which may come from a read error. The V gene is TRBV6-5, the J gene TRBJ2-2; no firm D call. The CDR3 is made up of 11 amino acids. Germline V gives CDR1 MNHEY, CDR2 SVGAGI. DNA for the CDR3: TGTGCCTGCAGAAACACCGGGGAGCTGTTTTTT. This translates into CACRNTGELFF.

With respect to this clonotype: This likely comes from a read error, as the CDR3 has no conserved phenylalanine or tryptophan at its end. This sequence joins TRBV28 and TRBJ1-2; 9 bases map to TRBD1. Unmatched junction bases numbered 8, after V lost 6 bases and J lost 6 bases. The CDR3 contains 14 residues. Germline-derived CDR1 and CDR2 are MDHEN and SYDVKM. The CDR3 reads CASSYTGGVNGYTY. The CDR3 DNA follows: TGTGCCAGCAGCTATACAGGGGGCGTTAATGGCTACACCTAC.

V is TRBV20-1 and J is TRBJ2-3, with 9 bases aligning to TRBD1. This CDR3 has 14 amino acids. Germline V CDR1 and CDR2: DFQATT, SNEGSKA (reference sequence). J gave up 6 bases and V 5 bases, and 9 bases lay outside the gene matches. CDR3 in amino acids: CSAPDRGGSDTQYF. In nucleotides, the CDR3 is TGCAGTGCTCCGGACAGGGGCGGCTCTGATACGCAGTATTTT.